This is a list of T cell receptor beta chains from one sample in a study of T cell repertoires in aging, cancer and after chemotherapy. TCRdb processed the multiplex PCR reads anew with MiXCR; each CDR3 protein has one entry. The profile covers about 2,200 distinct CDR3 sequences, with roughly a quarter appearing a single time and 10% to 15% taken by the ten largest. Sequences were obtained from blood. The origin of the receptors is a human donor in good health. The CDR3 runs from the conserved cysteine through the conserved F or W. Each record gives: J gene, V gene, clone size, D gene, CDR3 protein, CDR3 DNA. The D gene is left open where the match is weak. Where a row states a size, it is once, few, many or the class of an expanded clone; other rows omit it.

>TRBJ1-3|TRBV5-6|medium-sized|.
CASSLTLAPSGNTIYF
TGTGCCAGCAGCTTGACACTAGCACCCTCTGGAAACACCATATATTTT
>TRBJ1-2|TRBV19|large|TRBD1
CASRDRLGKRGYTF
TGTGCCAGCAGGGACAGGTTGGGCAAGAGGGGCTACACCTTC
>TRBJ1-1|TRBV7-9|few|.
CASSPGTLTRGHGMNTEAFF
TGTGCCAGCAGCCCCGGGACCCTTACCCGGGGGCACGGGATGAACACTGAAGCTTTCTTT
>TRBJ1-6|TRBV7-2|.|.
CASTLPGSYNSPLHF
TGTGCCAGCACCCTCCCGGGCTCCTATAATTCACCCCTCCACTTT
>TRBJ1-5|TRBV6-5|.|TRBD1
CASRQQGARDNQPQHF
TGTGCCAGCAGACAACAGGGGGCGCGGGACAATCAGCCCCAGCATTTT
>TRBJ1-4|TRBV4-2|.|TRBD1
CASSQTGTGGEKLFF
TGTGCCAGCAGCCAGACCGGGACAGGGGGGGAAAAACTGTTTTTT
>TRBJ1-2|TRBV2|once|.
CASSEAGQPAYGYTF
TGTGCCAGCAGTGAAGCAGGACAGCCGGCTTATGGCTACACCTTC
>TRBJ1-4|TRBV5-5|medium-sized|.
CASSTQGTNEKLFF
TGTGCCAGCAGTACCCAGGGGACTAATGAAAAACTGTTTTTT
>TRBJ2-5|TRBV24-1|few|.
CATSDLGSAGAPLETQYF
TGTGCCACCAGTGATTTGGGCTCCGCGGGGGCCCCACTGGAGACCCAGTACTTC
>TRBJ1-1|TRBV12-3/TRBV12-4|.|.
CASSLSPLNTEAFF
TGTGCCAGCAGCCTGTCCCCCCTGAACACTGAAGCTTTCTTT
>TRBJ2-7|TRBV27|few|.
CASSLWGVGQVTYEQYF
TGTGCCAGCAGTTTATGGGGGGTAGGTCAGGTAACCTACGAGCAGTACTTC
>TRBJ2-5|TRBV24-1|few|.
CATSDWGQETQYF
TGTGCCACCAGTGATTGGGGCCAAGAGACCCAGTACTTC
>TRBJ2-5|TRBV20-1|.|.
CSAREYQETQYF
TGCAGTGCTAGGGAGTACCAAGAGACCCAGTACTTC
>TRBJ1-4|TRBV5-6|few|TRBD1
CASSSELDRGPNEKLFF
TGTGCCAGCAGCTCGGAATTAGACAGGGGCCCTAATGAAAAACTGTTTTTT
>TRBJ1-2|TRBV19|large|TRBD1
CASSDRENGYTF
TGTGCCAGTAGTGACAGGGAGAATGGCTACACCTTC
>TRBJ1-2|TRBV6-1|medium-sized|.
CASSVIDNYGYTF
TGTGCCAGCAGTGTTATAGATAACTATGGCTACACCTTC
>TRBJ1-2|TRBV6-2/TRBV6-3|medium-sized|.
CASSWRAPRGDGYTF
TGTGCCAGCAGTTGGCGGGCCCCGCGGGGTGATGGCTACACCTTC
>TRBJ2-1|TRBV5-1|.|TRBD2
CASSPGTSFSGEQFF
TGTGCCAGCAGCCCCGGGACTAGCTTTAGCGGTGAGCAGTTCTTC
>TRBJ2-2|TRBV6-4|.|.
CASSAELLAGELFF
TGTGCCAGCAGTGCGGAGTTACTCGCCGGGGAGCTGTTTTTT
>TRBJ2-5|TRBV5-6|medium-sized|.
CASSFQETQYF
TGTGCCAGCAGCTTCCAAGAGACCCAGTACTTC
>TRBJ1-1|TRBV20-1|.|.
CSARNTPGQAFF
TGCAGTGCTAGGAATACACCGGGTCAAGCTTTCTTT
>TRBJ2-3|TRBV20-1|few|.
CSARDPPSTDTQYF
TGCAGTGCTAGGGACCCACCAAGCACAGATACGCAGTATTTT
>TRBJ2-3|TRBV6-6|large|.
CASSHGGGTSTDTQYF
TGTGCCAGCAGTCACGGGGGAGGCACAAGCACAGATACGCAGTATTTT
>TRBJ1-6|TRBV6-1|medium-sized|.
CASSGTDNSPLHF
TGTGCCAGCAGTGGGACAGATAATTCACCCCTCCACTTT
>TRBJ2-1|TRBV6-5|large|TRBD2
CASTAGLAGVNEQFF
TGTGCCAGCACCGCCGGACTAGCGGGGGTCAATGAGCAGTTCTTC
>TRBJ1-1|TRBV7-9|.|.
CASSFQVNTEAFF
TGTGCCAGCAGCTTCCAGGTGAACACTGAAGCTTTCTTT
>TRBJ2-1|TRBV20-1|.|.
CSAPPEWGNEQFF
TGCAGTGCACCTCCGGAGTGGGGCAATGAGCAGTTCTTC
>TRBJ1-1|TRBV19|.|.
CASSIGGGFMNTKAFF
TGTGCCAGTAGTATAGGTGGGGGTTTCATGAACACTAAAGCTTTCTTT
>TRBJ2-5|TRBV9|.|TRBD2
CASSQGPVAGGLETQYF
TGTGCCAGCAGCCAAGGTCCGGTAGCGGGGGGGTTGGAGACCCAGTACTTC
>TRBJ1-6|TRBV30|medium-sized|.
CAWSVWVPGIVDSPLHF
TGTGCCTGGAGTGTATGGGTCCCAGGGATTGTGGATTCACCCCTCCACTTT
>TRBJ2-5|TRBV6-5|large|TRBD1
CATRTGGETQYF
TGTGCCACTCGGACAGGGGGAGAGACCCAGTACTTC
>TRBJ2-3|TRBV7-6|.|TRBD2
CASSPPQAGGGDTQYF
TGTGCCAGCAGCCCCCCCCAAGCGGGGGGGGGGGATACGCAGTATTTT
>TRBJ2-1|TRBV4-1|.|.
CASSHPWAEQFF
TGCGCCAGCAGCCACCCGTGGGCTGAGCAGTTCTTC
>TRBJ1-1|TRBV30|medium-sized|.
CAWRDDWNTEAFF
TGTGCCTGGAGGGACGACTGGAACACTGAAGCTTTCTTT
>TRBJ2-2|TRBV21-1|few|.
CASSKIGTAPTTGELFF
TGTGCCAGCAGCAAAATAGGGACAGCCCCCACCACCGGGGAGCTGTTTTTT
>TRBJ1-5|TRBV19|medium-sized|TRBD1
CASSIDSGQDQPQHF
TGTGCCAGTAGTATAGATTCGGGACAGGATCAGCCCCAGCATTTT
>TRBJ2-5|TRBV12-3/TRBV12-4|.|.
CSSTLGGVRQETQYF
TGTTCCAGCACCCTAGGCGGAGTCCGCCAAGAGACCCAGTACTTC
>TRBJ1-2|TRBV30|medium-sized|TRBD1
CAWRTYRGPNYGYTF
TGTGCCTGGAGGACCTACAGGGGGCCCAACTATGGCTACACCTTC
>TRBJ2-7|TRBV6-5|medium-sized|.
CASSPMGRTFYEQYF
TGTGCCAGCAGTCCTATGGGCAGGACTTTTTACGAGCAGTACTTC
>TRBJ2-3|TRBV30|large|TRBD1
CAWSVRGQGTDTQYF
TGTGCCTGGAGTGTACGCGGACAGGGCACAGATACGCAGTATTTT
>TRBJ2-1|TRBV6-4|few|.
CASSPTGNSYNEQFF
TGTGCCAGCAGTCCTACAGGGAACTCCTACAATGAGCAGTTCTTC
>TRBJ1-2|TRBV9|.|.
CASSGDRDRNYGYTF
TGTGCCAGCAGCGGAGACCGGGACCGGAACTATGGCTACACCTTC
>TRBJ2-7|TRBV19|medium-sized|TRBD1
CASSLDRRDEQYF
TGTGCCAGTAGTTTGGACAGGCGTGACGAGCAGTACTTC
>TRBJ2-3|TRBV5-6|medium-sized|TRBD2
CASSLSMTSGGVHTDTQYF
TGTGCCAGCAGCTTGTCTATGACTAGCGGGGGGGTGCACACAGATACGCAGTATTTT
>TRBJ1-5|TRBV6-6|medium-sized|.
CASTYSGGNQPQHF
TGTGCCAGCACCTATTCGGGGGGAAATCAGCCCCAGCATTTT
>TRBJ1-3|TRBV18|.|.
CASSPTDTSLSGNTIYF
TGTGCCAGCTCACCAACGGACACATCCCTTTCCGGAAACACCATATATTTT
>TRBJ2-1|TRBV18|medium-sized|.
CASSYVATGYNEQFF
TGTGCCAGCTCTTACGTCGCGACAGGCTACAATGAGCAGTTCTTC
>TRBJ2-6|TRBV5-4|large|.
CASSQGSPGANVLTF
TGTGCCAGCAGCCAAGGATCCCCCGGGGCCAACGTCCTGACTTTC
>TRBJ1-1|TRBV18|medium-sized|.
CASLKGWDTEAFF
TGTGCCAGTCTGAAAGGATGGGACACTGAAGCTTTCTTT
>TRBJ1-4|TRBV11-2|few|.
CASSLGRTGGEKLFF
TGTGCCAGCAGCTTAGGCCGGACTGGGGGTGAAAAACTGTTTTTT
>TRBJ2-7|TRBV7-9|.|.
CASSLGNPFEQYF
TGTGCCAGCAGCTTAGGTAACCCTTTCGAGCAGTACTTC
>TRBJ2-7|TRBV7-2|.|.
CASSLAAEQYF
TGTGCCAGCAGCTTAGCGGCCGAGCAGTACTTC
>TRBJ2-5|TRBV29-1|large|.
CSAAPSQETQYF
TGCAGCGCCGCCCCCAGTCAAGAGACCCAGTACTTC